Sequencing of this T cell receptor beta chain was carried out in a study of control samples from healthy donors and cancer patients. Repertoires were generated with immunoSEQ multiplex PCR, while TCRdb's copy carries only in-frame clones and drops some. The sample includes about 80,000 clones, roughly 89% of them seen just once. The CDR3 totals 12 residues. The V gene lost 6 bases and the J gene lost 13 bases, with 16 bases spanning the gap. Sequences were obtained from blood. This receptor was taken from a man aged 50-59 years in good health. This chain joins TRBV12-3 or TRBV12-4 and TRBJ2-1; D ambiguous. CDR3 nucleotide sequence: TGTGCCAGCAGAGTTAACTCTTTATTTCAGTTCTTC. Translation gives CASRVNSLFQFF.